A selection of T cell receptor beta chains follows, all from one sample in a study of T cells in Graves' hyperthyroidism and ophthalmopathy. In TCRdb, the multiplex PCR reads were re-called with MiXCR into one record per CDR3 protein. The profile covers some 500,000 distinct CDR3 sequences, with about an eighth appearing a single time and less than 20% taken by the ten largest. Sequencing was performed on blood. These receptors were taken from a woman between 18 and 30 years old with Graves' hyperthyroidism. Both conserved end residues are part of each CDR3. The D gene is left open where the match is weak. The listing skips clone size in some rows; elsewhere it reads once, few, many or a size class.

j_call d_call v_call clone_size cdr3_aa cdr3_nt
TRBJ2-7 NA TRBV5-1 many CASSSYPGDYEQYF TGCGCCAGCAGCTCCTACCCAGGGGACTACGAGCAGTACTTC
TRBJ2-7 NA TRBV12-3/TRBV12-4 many CASSFLDSSYEQYF TGTGCCAGCAGTTTTCTTGATAGCTCCTACGAGCAGTACTTC
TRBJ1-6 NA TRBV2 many CASKRGAAELRWGSYNSPLHF TGTGCCAGCAAGAGGGGGGCAGCCGAACTCCGCTGGGGTTCCTATAATTCACCCCTCCACTTT
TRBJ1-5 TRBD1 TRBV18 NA CANSPSRQGAGQPQHF TGTGCCAACTCACCATCACGACAGGGGGCCGGTCAGCCCCAGCATTTT
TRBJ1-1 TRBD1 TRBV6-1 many CASSYRGRVNTEAFF TGTGCCAGCTCTTACAGGGGCCGCGTCAACACTGAAGCTTTCTTT
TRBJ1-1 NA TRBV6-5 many CASSYVGENTEAFF TGTGCCAGCAGTTACGTAGGAGAGAACACTGAAGCTTTCTTT
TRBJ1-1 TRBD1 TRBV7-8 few CASSNRDRDTEAFF TGTGCCAGCAGCAACCGGGACAGGGACACTGAAGCTTTCTTT
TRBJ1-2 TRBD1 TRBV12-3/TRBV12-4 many CASSLRGRWVYGYTF TGTGCCAGCAGTCTCAGGGGGCGGTGGGTCTATGGCTACACCTTC
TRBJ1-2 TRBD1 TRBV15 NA CATSRQDDKTGVHGYTF TGTGCCACCAGCAGGCAGGATGATAAGACAGGGGTGCATGGCTACACCTTC
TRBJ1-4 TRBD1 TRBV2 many CASSPLRTGFEKLFF TGTGCCAGCAGTCCTCTTCGGACAGGTTTTGAAAAACTGTTTTTT
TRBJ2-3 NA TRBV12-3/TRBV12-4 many CASSSRDTQYF TGTGCCAGCAGCTCCAGGGATACGCAGTATTTT
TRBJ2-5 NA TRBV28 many CASSGGTDKKYF TGTGCCAGCAGCGGCGGGACAGATAAAAAGTACTTC
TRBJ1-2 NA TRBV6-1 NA CASRRLEVYGYTF TGTGCCAGCAGACGCCTTGAGGTGTATGGCTACACCTTC
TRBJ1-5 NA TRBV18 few CASSPPLDRVNQPQHF TGTGCCAGCTCACCCCCGCTCGACAGAGTCAATCAGCCCCAGCATTTT
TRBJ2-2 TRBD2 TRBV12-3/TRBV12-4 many CASSLLAGGNTGELFF TGTGCCAGCAGTTTATTAGCGGGAGGCAACACCGGGGAGCTGTTTTTT
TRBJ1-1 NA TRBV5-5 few CASSMSGSAFF TGTGCCAGCAGCATGTCGGGGTCGGCTTTCTTT
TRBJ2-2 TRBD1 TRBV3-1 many CASSQGHPTGANTGELFF TGTGCCAGCAGCCAAGGACACCCGACAGGGGCCAACACCGGGGAGCTGTTTTTT
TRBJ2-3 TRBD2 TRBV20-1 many CSARVPGLASDTQYF TGCAGTGCTAGGGTTCCGGGACTAGCCTCAGATACGCAGTATTTT
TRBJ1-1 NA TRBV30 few CAWSVRTENTEAFF TGTGCCTGGAGTGTTAGGACGGAGAACACTGAAGCTTTCTTT
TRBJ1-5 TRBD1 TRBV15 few CATSLDRPGEPQHF TGTGCCACCAGCTTGGACAGGCCAGGTGAGCCCCAGCATTTT
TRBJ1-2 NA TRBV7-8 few CASSLVEQPNYGYTF TGTGCCAGCAGCTTAGTGGAACAGCCTAACTATGGCTACACCTTC
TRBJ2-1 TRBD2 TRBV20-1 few CSASNPSGRQGEQFF TGCAGTGCTAGCAATCCTAGCGGGAGGCAAGGTGAGCAGTTCTTC
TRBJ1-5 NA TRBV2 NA CASSGGNNQPQHF TGTGCCAGCAGTGGGGGGAACAATCAGCCCCAGCATTTT
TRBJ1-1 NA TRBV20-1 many CSARIPGVNTEAFF TGCAGTGCTAGAATTCCAGGGGTGAACACTGAAGCTTTCTTT
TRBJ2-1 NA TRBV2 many CASSQLEQFF TGTGCCAGCAGCCAGTTGGAGCAGTTCTTC
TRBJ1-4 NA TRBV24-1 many CATGGGQDEKLFF TGTGCCACCGGCGGGGGCCAGGATGAAAAACTGTTTTTT
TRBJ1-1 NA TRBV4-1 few CASSPVWGEDTEAFF TGCGCCAGCAGCCCAGTCTGGGGGGAGGACACTGAAGCTTTCTTT
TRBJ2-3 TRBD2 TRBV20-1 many CSASGTSGKDTDTQYF TGCAGTGCTTCCGGGACTAGCGGGAAGGACACAGATACGCAGTATTTT
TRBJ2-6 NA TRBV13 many CASSYLQVSGANVLTF TGTGCCAGCAGCTACCTACAGGTTTCTGGGGCCAACGTCCTGACTTTC
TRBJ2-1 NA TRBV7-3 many CASSSSGTDTHEQFF TGTGCCAGCAGCTCTTCCGGGACCGATACCCATGAGCAGTTCTTC
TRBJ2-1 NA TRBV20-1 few CTFDKNNEQFF TGCACGTTCGACAAAAACAATGAGCAGTTCTTC
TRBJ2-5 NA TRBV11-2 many CASSLARTATQYF TGTGCCAGCAGCTTGGCTAGAACGGCGACCCAGTACTTC
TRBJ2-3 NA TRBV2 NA CASSGLSSSTDTHSF TGTGCCAGCAGTGGCCTGAGCTCGAGCACAGATACGCACTCTTTT
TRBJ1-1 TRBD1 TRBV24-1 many CATGDRDTEAFF TGTGCCACCGGGGACAGGGACACTGAAGCTTTCTTT
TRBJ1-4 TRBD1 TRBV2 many CASGPPTGTKKEKLFF TGTGCCAGCGGGCCCCCGACAGGGACGAAAAAGGAAAAACTGTTTTTT
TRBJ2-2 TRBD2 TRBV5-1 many CASSLYLAGVTGELFF TGCGCCAGCAGCTTATATTTAGCGGGAGTTACCGGGGAGCTGTTTTTT
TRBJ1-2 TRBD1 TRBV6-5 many CASSYIQGAGYTF TGTGCCAGCAGTTATATACAGGGGGCAGGCTACACCTTC
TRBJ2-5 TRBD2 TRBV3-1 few CASSPGLAGTQETQYF TGTGCCAGCAGCCCCGGACTAGCGGGTACGCAAGAGACCCAGTACTTC
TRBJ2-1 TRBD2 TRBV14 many CASSQTSGSSYNEQFF TGTGCCAGCAGCCAGACTAGCGGAAGCTCCTACAATGAGCAGTTCTTC
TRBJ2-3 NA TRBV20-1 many CSAREPRISTDTQYF TGCAGTGCTAGAGAACCCAGAATTAGCACAGATACGCAGTATTTT
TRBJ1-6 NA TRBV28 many CASSLRSSSYNSPLHF TGTGCCAGCAGTTTGAGGTCGAGCTCCTATAATTCACCCCTCCACTTT
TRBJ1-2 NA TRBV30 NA CAWGIGRGYTF TGTGCCTGGGGCATCGGTAGGGGCTACACCTTC
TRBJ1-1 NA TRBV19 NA CASSRRGGNTEAFF TGTGCCAGTAGTAGGCGTGGGGGAAACACTGAAGCTTTCTTT
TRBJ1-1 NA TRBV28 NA CASSLEGIAFF TGTGCCAGCAGTTTAGAGGGGATAGCTTTCTTT
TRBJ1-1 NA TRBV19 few CASSIWGGNTEAFF TGTGCCAGTAGTATATGGGGGGGGAACACTGAAGCTTTCTTT